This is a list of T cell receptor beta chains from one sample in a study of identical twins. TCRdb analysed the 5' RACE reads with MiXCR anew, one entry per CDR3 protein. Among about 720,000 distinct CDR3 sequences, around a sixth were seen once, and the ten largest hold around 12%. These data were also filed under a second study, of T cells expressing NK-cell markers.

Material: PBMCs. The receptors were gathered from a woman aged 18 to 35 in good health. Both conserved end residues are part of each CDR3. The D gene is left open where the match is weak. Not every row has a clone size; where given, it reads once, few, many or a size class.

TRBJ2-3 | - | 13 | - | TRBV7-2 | CASSRSDWDTQYF | TGTGCCAGCAGCCGTAGCGACTGGGATACGCAGTATTTT
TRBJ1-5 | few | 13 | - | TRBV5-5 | CASSPDTDQPQHF | TGTGCCAGCAGTCCCGACACCGATCAGCCCCAGCATTTT
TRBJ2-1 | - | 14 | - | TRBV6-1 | CASRSPSSYNEQFF | TGTGCCAGCAGGTCTCCTAGCTCCTACAATGAGCAGTTCTTC
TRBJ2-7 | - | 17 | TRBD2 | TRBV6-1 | CASSPFVSSGRNYEQYF | TGTGCCAGCAGTCCTTTTGTTAGTAGCGGGAGGAACTACGAGCAGTACTTC
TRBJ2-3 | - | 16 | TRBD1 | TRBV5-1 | CASSLATGGASDTQYF | TGCGCCAGCAGCTTGGCGACAGGGGGCGCATCTGATACGCAGTATTTT
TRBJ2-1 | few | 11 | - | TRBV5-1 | CASSFGRMAFF | TGCGCCAGCAGCTTTGGACGGATGGCGTTCTTC
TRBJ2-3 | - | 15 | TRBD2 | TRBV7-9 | CASSFIAGATDTQYF | TGTGCCAGCAGCTTCATAGCGGGAGCCACAGATACGCAGTATTTT
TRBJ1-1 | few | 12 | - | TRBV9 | CASSGGANEAFF | TGTGCCAGCAGCGGGGGAGCCAACGAAGCTTTCTTT
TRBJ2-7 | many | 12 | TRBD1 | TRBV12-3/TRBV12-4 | CASSSMGQRQYF | TGTGCCAGCAGTTCCATGGGACAGCGGCAGTACTTC
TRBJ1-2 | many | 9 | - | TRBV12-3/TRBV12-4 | CASSFDHGF | TGTGCCAGCAGTTTCGACCATGGTTTC
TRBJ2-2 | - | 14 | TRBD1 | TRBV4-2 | CASSQETGTGELFF | TGTGCCAGCAGCCAAGAGACAGGGACCGGGGAGCTGTTTTTT
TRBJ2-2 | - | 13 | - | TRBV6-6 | CASSYRGLGELFF | TGTGCCAGCAGTTACAGGGGACTCGGGGAGCTGTTTTTT
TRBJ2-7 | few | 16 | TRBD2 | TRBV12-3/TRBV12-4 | CASSLRASGRSYEQYF | TGTGCCAGCAGTTTAAGGGCTAGCGGGAGATCCTACGAGCAGTACTTC
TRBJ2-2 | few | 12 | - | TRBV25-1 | CASIRETGELFF | TGTGCCAGCATCCGGGAAACCGGGGAGCTGTTTTTT